This TCR beta chain derives from a study of cytomegalovirus exposure and HLA in healthy donors. This clone showed up many times. Both 60 Vbeta primers and 13 Jbeta primers went into the PCR. Clones were read by immunoSEQ multiplex PCR, and TCRdb kept only the in-frame ones, dropping some. The sample shows 110,000 or so clones, roughly 80% of them seen only once. CDR3 size: 14 residues. The V gene's germline CDR1 is SGHRS and CDR2 YFSETQ. Trimming removed 5 bases from V and 6 bases from J; junction bases left unmatched: 11. There were likely unrecorded immune exposures, though donors were nominally healthy when sampled.

The source of this sequence is a woman aged 30 to 39 in good health and CMV-seropositive. V and J are TRBV5-1 and TRBJ2-7; TRBD2 aligns across 7 bases. The sequenced sample was PBMCs. As DNA, the CDR3 is TGCGCCAGCAGTTCGGGACTACCCCCCCTCGAGCAGTACTTC. Protein product: CASSSGLPPLEQYF.